Sequencing of this TCR beta chain was carried out in a study of blood T cells in healthy people across ages. Then a second PCR, running roughly 7 to 11 cycles, was carried out with a sample-barcoded 5' primer and a J-beta primer mix. MiXCR, applied by TCRdb to the 5' RACE reads, yields one record per CDR3 protein. Counted here are fewer than 700,000 distinct CDR3 sequences, roughly 41% occurring once; the ten biggest clones make up around 32%. The CDR3 runs to 16 residues. V was pared by 6 bases and J by 0 bases, with 15 bases between. Germline V gene data show CDR1 as MNHNY and CDR2 as SVGAGI (reference sequence). This clonotype has a handful of counts.

The clonotype comes from an elderly man in good health. What was sequenced was blood. This chain connects TRBV6-6 to TRBJ1-5; weak D call: TRBD1 (6 bases). The chain's CDR3 is CASREPRGYSNQPQHF. CDR3 DNA sequence: TGTGCCAGCAGAGAACCCAGGGGTTATAGCAATCAGCCCCAGCATTTT.